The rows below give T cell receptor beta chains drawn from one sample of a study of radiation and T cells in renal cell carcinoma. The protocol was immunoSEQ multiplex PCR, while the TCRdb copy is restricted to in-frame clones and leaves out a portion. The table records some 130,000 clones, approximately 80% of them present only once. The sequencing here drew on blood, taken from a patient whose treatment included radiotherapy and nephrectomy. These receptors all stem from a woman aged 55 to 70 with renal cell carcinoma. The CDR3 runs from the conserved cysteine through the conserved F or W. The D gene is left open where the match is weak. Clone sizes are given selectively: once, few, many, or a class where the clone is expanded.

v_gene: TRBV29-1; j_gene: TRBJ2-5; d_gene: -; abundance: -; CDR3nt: TGCAGCGTTGTCAAGACAGGAGTCCAAGGGACCCAGTACTTC; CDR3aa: CSVVKTGVQGTQYF
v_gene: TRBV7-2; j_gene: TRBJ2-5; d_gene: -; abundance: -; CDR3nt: TGTGCCAGCAGCCTTCGGGACTGGCCCCAAGAGACCCAGTACTTC; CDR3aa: CASSLRDWPQETQYF
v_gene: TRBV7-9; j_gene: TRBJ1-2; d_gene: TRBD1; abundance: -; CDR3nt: TGTGCCAGCAGCTCCTCCGGGACAGGGGGCTTGAGATACAAGAATGGCTACACCTTC; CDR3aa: CASSSSGTGGLRYKNGYTF
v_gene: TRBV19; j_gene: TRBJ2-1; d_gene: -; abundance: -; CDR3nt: TGTGCCAGTAGTACGGACACGTACAATGAGCAGTTCTTC; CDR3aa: CASSTDTYNEQFF
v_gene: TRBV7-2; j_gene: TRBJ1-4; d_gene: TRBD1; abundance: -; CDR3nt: TGTGCCAGCAGCCCCCAGACAGGGACTAATGAAAAACTGTTTTTT; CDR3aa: CASSPQTGTNEKLFF
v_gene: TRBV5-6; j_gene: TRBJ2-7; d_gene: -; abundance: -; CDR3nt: TGTGCCAGCAGCAATGGGGGGCAAACTAGGAGGTACGAGCAGTACTTC; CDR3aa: CASSNGGQTRRYEQYF
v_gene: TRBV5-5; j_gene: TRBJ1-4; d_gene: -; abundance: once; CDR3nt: TGTGCCAGCAGCTTGGCCCCGACTGGACAACCGAAACTGTTTTTT; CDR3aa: CASSLAPTGQPKLFF
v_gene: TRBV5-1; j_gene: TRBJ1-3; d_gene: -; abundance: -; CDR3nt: TGCGCCAGCAGCCCGCCCCGGGGTTCTGGAAACACCATATATTTT; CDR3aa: CASSPPRGSGNTIYF
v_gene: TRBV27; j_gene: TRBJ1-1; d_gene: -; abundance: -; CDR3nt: TGTGCCAGCAGTTTAAGGAATGAGAACACTGAAGCTTTCTTT; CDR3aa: CASSLRNENTEAFF
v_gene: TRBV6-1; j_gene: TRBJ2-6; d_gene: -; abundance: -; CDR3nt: TGTGCCAGCAGTGAACGAGGATTGCTCTCTGGGGCCAACGTCCTGACTTTC; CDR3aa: CASSERGLLSGANVLTF
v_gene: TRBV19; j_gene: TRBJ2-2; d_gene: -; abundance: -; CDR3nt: TGTGCCAGTAGTATAGGGAAAACCGGGGAGCTGTTTTTT; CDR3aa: CASSIGKTGELFF
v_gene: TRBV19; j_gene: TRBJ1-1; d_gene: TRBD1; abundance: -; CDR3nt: TGTGCCAGTAGTATAGTAAGGGACAGGGAAAACCCTGTATCTGAAGCTTTCTTT; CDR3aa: CASSIVRDRENPVSEAFF
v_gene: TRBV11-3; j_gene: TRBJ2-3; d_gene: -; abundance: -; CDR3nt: TGTGCCAGCAGCTCCCCAGGCCTCCTGGGAGATACGCAGTATTTT; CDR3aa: CASSSPGLLGDTQYF
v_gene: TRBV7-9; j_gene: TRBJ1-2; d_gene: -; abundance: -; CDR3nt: TGTGCCAGCAGCTTAGAGGTGGGCTACACCTTC; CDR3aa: CASSLEVGYTF
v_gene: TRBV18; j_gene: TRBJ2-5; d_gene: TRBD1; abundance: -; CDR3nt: TGTGCCAGCTCACCGCCTCTCCGGGACAGGTTTCAAGAGACCCAGTACTTC; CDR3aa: CASSPPLRDRFQETQYF
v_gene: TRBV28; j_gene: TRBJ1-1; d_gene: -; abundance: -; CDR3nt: TGTGCCAGCAGTTTAACACAGTTAAACACTGAAGCTTTCTTT; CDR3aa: CASSLTQLNTEAFF
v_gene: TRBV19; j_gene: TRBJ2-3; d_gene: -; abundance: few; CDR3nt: TGTGCCAGTAGGCAGGGTATCACAGATACGCAGTATTTT; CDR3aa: CASRQGITDTQYF
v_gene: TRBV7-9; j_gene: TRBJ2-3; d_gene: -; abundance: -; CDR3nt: TGTGCCAGCAGCTCTGGACTCCCAGATACGCAGTATTTT; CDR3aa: CASSSGLPDTQYF
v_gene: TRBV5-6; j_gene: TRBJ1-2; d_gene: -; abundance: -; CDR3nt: TGTGCCAGCAGCTTGGAGGCAAGAGGCTACACCTTC; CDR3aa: CASSLEARGYTF
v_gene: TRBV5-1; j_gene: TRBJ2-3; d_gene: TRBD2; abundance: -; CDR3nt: TGCGCCAGCAGCTTACTAGCGGGAGGGCCCGAAGATACGCAGTATTTT; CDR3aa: CASSLLAGGPEDTQYF
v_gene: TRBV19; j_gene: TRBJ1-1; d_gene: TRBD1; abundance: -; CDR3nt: TGTGCCAGTAGTCCACCGACAGGGTGGAACACTGAAGCTTTCTTT; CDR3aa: CASSPPTGWNTEAFF
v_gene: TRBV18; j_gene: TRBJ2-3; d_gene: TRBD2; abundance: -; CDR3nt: TGTGCCAGCTCACCACAAGGTGGGGCTAGCGGGAGTACAGATACGCAGTATTTT; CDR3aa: CASSPQGGASGSTDTQYF
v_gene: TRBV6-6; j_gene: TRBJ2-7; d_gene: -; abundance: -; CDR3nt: TGTGCCAGCAGTGACCAAACAGCGCGCCACGAGCAGTACTTC; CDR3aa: CASSDQTARHEQYF
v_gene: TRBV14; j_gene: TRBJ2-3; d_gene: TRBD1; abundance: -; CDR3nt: TGTGCCAGCAGCCCCGGACAGGGTGGCGATACGCAGTATTTT; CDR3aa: CASSPGQGGDTQYF
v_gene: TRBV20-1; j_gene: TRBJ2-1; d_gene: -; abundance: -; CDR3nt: TGCAGTGCTAGAGGGGAAAATGAGCAGTTCTTC; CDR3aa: CSARGENEQFF
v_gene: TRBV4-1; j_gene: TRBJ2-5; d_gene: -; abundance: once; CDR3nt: TGCGCCAGCAGCCAAACGGGGTCGGCGGAGACCCAGTACTTC; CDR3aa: CASSQTGSAETQYF
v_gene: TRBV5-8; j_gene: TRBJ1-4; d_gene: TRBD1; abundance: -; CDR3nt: TGTGCCAGCAGCTTGGAGGGGACAGGGGCCTCAAAACTGTTTTTT; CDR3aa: CASSLEGTGASKLFF
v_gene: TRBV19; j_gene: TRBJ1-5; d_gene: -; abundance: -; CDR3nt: TGTGCCAGTAGTGAAGGGGCGGGGATAGGCAATCAGCCCCAGCATTTT; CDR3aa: CASSEGAGIGNQPQHF
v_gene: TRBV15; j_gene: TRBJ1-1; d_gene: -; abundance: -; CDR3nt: TGTGCCACCAGCAGAGATAACGGACCCAACCAAGCTTTCTTT; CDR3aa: CATSRDNGPNQAFF
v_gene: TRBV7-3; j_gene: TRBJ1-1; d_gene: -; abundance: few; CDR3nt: TGTGCCAGCAGCTTATCGGACGGAAACACTGAAGCTTTCTTT; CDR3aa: CASSLSDGNTEAFF
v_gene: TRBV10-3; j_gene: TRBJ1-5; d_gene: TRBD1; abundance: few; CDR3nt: TGTGCCATCAGTCCCGACAGGGAGTCTCAGCCCCAGCATTTT; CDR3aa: CAISPDRESQPQHF
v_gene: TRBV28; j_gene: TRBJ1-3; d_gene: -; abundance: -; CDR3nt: TGTGCCAGCAGCCATGGGAACTCTGGAAACACCATATATTTT; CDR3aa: CASSHGNSGNTIYF
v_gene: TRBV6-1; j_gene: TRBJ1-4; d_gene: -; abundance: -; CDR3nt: TGTGCCAGCAGTGGAAGTTTACAACCCGGGGGCCATGAAAAACTGTTTTTT; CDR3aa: CASSGSLQPGGHEKLFF
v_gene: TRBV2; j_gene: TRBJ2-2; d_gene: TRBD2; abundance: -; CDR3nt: TGTGCCAGCACCTCAGCCGGGGGGTACGGGGAGCTGTTTTTT; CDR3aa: CASTSAGGYGELFF
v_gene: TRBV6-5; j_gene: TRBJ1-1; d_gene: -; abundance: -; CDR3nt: TGTGCCAGCAGTGAATACAGGACAATGTTAGCTTTCTTT; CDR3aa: CASSEYRTMLAFF
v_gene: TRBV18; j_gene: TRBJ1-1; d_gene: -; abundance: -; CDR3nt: TGTGCCAGCTCACCACCGAATGGGGGGGCCCACACTGAAGCTTTCTTT; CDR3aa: CASSPPNGGAHTEAFF
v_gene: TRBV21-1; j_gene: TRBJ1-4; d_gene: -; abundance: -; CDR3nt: TGTGCCAGCAGCAAAGCCAGGGAGGAGACTAATGAAAAACTGTTTTTT; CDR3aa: CASSKAREETNEKLFF
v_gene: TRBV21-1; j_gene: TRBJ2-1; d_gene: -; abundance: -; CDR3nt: TGTGCCAGCAGCATCTCAACAGGGGTGACGTTGGGCAGGACTATCGACAATGAGCAGTTCTTC; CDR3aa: CASSISTGVTLGRTIDNEQFF
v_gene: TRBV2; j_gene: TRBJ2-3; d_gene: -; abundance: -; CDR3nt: TGTGCCTCCGAGCGGAGGCGCACAGATACGCAGTATTTT; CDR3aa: CASERRRTDTQYF
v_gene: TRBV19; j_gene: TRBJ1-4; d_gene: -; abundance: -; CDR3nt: TGTGCCAGTAGAGATCGGACAGTTAATGAAAAACTGTTTTTT; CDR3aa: CASRDRTVNEKLFF
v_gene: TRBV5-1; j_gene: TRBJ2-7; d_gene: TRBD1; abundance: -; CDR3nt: TGCGCCAGCAGCACCGGGACAGGGACGAACGAGCAGTACTTC; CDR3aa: CASSTGTGTNEQYF
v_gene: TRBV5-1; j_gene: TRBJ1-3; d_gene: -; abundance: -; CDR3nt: TGCGCCAGCAGCTCGGGGGGCGCGGGAAACACCATATATTTT; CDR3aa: CASSSGGAGNTIYF
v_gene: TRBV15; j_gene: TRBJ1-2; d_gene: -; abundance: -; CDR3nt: TGTGCCACCAGCAATGCGGCAGGCCTCAGTAGCGGCTACACCTTC; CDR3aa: CATSNAAGLSSGYTF
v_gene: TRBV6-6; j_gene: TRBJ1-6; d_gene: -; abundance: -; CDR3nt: TGTGCCAGCACCCCCATTTGGGGCAGGGTCGATTCACCCCTCCACTTT; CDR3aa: CASTPIWGRVDSPLHF
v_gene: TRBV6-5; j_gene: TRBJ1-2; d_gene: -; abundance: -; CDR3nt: TGTGCCAGCAGTTCGGGAGCTAACTATGGCTACACCTTC; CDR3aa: CASSSGANYGYTF
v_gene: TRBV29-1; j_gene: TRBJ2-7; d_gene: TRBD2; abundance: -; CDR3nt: TGCAGCGTTGGAGATCCGGGAGGGTCTTCGTACGAGCAGTACTTC; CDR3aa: CSVGDPGGSSYEQYF
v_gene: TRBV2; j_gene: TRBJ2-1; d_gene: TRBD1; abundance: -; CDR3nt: TGTGCCAGCAGTGAACGGACAGGGTGGGTTGACAATGAGCAGTTCTTC; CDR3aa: CASSERTGWVDNEQFF
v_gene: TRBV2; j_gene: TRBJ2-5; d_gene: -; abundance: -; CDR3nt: TGTGCCAGCAGCCTAGACAGTCTGGGGGGGACCCAGTACTTC; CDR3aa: CASSLDSLGGTQYF
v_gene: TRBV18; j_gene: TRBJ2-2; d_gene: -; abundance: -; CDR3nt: TGTGCCAGCTCACCAGTACAGGGGAACACCGGGGAGCTGTTTTTT; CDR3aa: CASSPVQGNTGELFF
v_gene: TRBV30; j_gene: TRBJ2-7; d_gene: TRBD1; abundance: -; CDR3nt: TGTGCCTGGGGGGACAGTTCGACCTACGAGCAGTACTTC; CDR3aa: CAWGDSSTYEQYF
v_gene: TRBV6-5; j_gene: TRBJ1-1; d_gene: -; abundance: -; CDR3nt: TGTGCCACGAGGGGGGGCATGAACACTGAAGCTTTCTTT; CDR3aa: CATRGGMNTEAFF
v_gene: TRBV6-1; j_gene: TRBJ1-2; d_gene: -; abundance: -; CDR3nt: TGTGCCAGCAGTGAAGGAAGGGAATCTGGCTACACCTTC; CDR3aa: CASSEGRESGYTF
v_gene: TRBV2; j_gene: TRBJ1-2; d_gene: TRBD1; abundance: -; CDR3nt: TGTGCCAGCAGTGAAGGGACAGGGGGGAAGTATGGCTACACCTTC; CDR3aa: CASSEGTGGKYGYTF